What follows are 7 T cell receptor beta chains derived from one specimen sequenced in a study of blood T cell repertoires in COVID-19. The data were produced by immunoSEQ multiplex PCR, yet TCRdb's version contains in-frame clones alone and is incomplete. The data show around 72,000 clones, roughly 79% seen once. Material: peripheral blood. The receptors stem from a woman aged 70-85 years with acute or convalescent COVID-19.

The chain is built from TRBV6-5 and TRBJ2-2; D gene unclear. V lost 0 bases, J lost 5 bases, and 10 bases lay in between. Looked up from germline, CDR1 is MNHEY and CDR2 is SVGAGI. This CDR3 is built from 15 residues. CDR3 amino acids: CASSYSRLPTGELFF. CDR3 coding DNA: TGTGCCAGCAGTTACTCGCGACTTCCTACCGGGGAGCTGTTTTTT.

The CDR3 DNA is TGTGCCAGCAGTAGAGCGGGACTAGCGGTCAGGAACACCGGGGAGCTGTTTTTT. Its translation is CASSRAGLAVRNTGELFF. This rearrangement joins TRBV28 to TRBJ2-2; 11 nucleotides match TRBD2. V lost 5 bases and J lost 1; bases outside the gene matches: 9. Germline V gene sequence: CDR1 MDHEN, CDR2 SYDVKM. The CDR3 loop spans 18 amino acids.

V usage is TRBV11-2 and J usage is TRBJ2-1; the match to TRBD2 covers 11 bases. V was clipped by 1 base and J by 3 bases; unmatched bases: 5. The CDR3 totals 17 residues. CDR1 is SGHAT and CDR2 is FQNNGV in the germline V gene. CDR3 residues: CASSLVLAGGRYNEQFF. The CDR3 nucleotides read TGTGCCAGCAGCTTAGTCCTAGCGGGAGGTCGCTACAATGAGCAGTTCTTC.

CDR3 nucleotides: TGTGCCAGCAGCTTCCAGGGGGCCGGAACTAATGAAAAACTGTTTTTT. It translates to CASSFQGAGTNEKLFF. V gene TRBV28 combines with J gene TRBJ1-4, with TRBD1 identical over 8 bases. This CDR3 is 16 amino acids long. Germline values: CDR1 MDHEN, CDR2 SYDVKM. Trimming removed 6 bases from V and 1 base from J; junction bases left unmatched: 7. The entire variable domain, with the rest obtained from reference TRBV28 and TRBJ1-4, is as follows: DVKVTQSSRYLVKRTGEKVFLECVQDMDHENMFWYRQDPGLGLRLIYFSYDVKMKEKGDIPEGYSVSREKKERFSLILESASTNQTSMYLCASSFQGAGTNEKLFFGSGTQLSVL.

The rearrangement uses TRBV27 and TRBJ1-1; TRBD1 matches 9 bases. The CDR3 is 15 amino acids. Germline V gene sequence: CDR1 MNHEY, CDR2 SMNVEV (reference sequence). Losses at the gene ends were 5 bases for V and 2 bases for J; bases not matched to a gene: 6. The CDR3 loop is CASSAWDRANTEAFF. DNA of the CDR3: TGTGCCAGCAGTGCATGGGACAGGGCAAACACTGAAGCTTTCTTT.

The chain couples TRBV5-1 to TRBJ1-1, with D possibly matching TRBD1 (5 bases). CDR3 size: 15 residues. CDR1 and CDR2 from the germline V gene are SGHRS and YFSETQ. V was cut by 0 bases and J by 5 bases, with 14 bases left in between. CDR3 loop: CASSLARGGVTEAFF. In DNA form, the CDR3 reads TGCGCCAGCAGCTTGGCCAGAGGAGGGGTTACTGAAGCTTTCTTT. The full variable domain, completed using reference TRBV5-1 and TRBJ1-1, is KAGVTQTPRYLIKTRGQQVTLSCSPISGHRSVSWYQQTPGQGLQFLFEYFSETQRNKGNFPGRFSGRQFSNSRSEMNVSTLELGDSALYLCASSLARGGVTEAFFGQGTRLTVV.

The chain uses TRBV2 and TRBJ2-7; 8 positions match TRBD1. The CDR3 sequence is 14 residues long. J was trimmed by 0 bases and V by 6 bases; bases with no gene match: 4. The germline V gene has CDR1 SNHLY and CDR2 FYNNEI. The CDR3 region has the DNA TGTGCCAGCAGGGCAGACAGGGGCTCCTACGAGCAGTACTTC. It encodes CASRADRGSYEQYF.